What follows are 31 T cell receptor beta chains derived from one specimen sequenced in a study of cytomegalovirus exposure and HLA in healthy donors. Libraries were prepared by immunoSEQ multiplex PCR; TCRdb keeps only in-frame clonotypes and omits some of them. The profile shows about 200,000 clones, around 86% of them singletons. The material sequenced was PBMCs. The receptors shown here come from a woman between 18 and 30 years old in good health and CMV-seronegative.

The gene calls are TRBV10-2 and TRBJ2-3; TRBD2 agrees at 7 bases. V lost 8 bases to trimming and J lost 2 bases; unmatched junction nucleotides: 13. The CDR3 loop spans 16 amino acids. Germline V lookup: CDR1 WSHSY, CDR2 SAAADI. CDR3 protein: CASVRERESPTDTQYF. As DNA, the CDR3 is TGCGCCAGCGTCAGGGAGCGGGAATCTCCCACAGATACGCAGTATTTT.

This sequence joins TRBV7-9 and TRBJ1-3, with a tentative D call TRBD1 (6 bases). From germline, CDR1 is SEHNR and CDR2 FQNEAQ (reference sequence). The CDR3 is made up of 15 amino acids. V was pared by 2 bases and J by 4 bases, with 12 bases between. In nucleotides, the CDR3 is TGTGCCAGCAGCTTATCCACAGGGTACGGAAACACCATATATTTT. It yields the protein CASSLSTGYGNTIYF.

The chain uses TRBV30 and TRBJ1-1, with TRBD1 as a possible D gene (5 bases). The CDR3 covers 13 residues. Trimming shortened V by 3 bases and J by 3 bases, and 11 bases separated the two germline ends. Looked up from germline, CDR1 is GTSNPN and CDR2 is SVGIG (reference sequence). CDR3 residues: CAWRASGYTEAFF. CDR3 in DNA: TGTGCCTGGAGGGCCTCAGGGTACACTGAAGCTTTCTTT.

The V gene is TRBV13, the J gene TRBJ1-1, with 9 bases lining up with TRBD1. This CDR3 region has 14 residues. Germline assignment: CDR1 PRHDT and CDR2 FYEKMQ (reference sequence). The V and J ends lost 3 bases and 8 bases, in that order; junction bases with no gene match: 7. The CDR3 loop is CASSFGTGKKEAFF. For the CDR3, the DNA is TGTGCCAGCAGCTTTGGGACAGGGAAGAAAGAAGCTTTCTTT.

The V gene is TRBV25-1, the J gene TRBJ1-1, with 9 bases aligning to TRBD1. Germline CDR1 reads MGHDK; CDR2 reads SYGVNS. V shed 5 bases, J shed 9 bases, and the junction held 13 bases outside the gene matches. The CDR3 extends over 15 amino acids. The CDR3, as DNA: TGTGCCAGCAGTAAGATCGGACAGGGGTCCCCCCAAGCTTTCTTT. Protein sequence: CASSKIGQGSPQAFF.

This chain connects TRBV7-3 to TRBJ1-4; 9 nucleotides match TRBD1. The CDR3 totals 16 residues. Germline V gives CDR1 SGHTA, CDR2 FQGTGA. V lost 1 base to trimming and J lost 11 bases; unmatched junction nucleotides: 11. The CDR3 DNA follows: TGTGCCAGCAGCTTAATGCCCCCGGGACAGGGAGGTAAACTGTTTTTT. Protein: CASSLMPPGQGGKLFF.

The chain is built from TRBV10-1 and TRBJ2-3; 7 positions match TRBD2. Unmatched junction bases numbered 15, after V lost 5 bases and J lost 1 base. The CDR3 spans 18 residues. Germline values: CDR1 WNHNN, CDR2 SYGVQD (reference sequence). The CDR3 here is CASSLPPPARGGTDTQYF. CDR3 sequence (DNA): TGCGCCAGCAGTCTACCCCCCCCCGCTCGGGGGGGCACAGATACGCAGTATTTT.

The V and J genes are TRBV7-2 and TRBJ2-7; maybe TRBD2 (5 bases). CDR3 length: 14 amino acids. V shed 0 bases and J shed 3 bases, with 9 bases lying between them. Germline values: CDR1 SGHTA, CDR2 FQGNSA. CDR3 sequence (DNA): TGTGCCAGCAGCTTAGCGGGAGTCCACTACGAGCAGTACTTC. This encodes CASSLAGVHYEQYF.

The chain employs TRBV2 and TRBJ2-2; 10 nucleotides agree with TRBD1. V gave up 10 bases and J gave up 5 bases; unmatched junction bases: 7. Germline V gives CDR1 SNHLY, CDR2 FYNNEI. The CDR3 has 14 amino acids. The CDR3 DNA reads as TGTGCCACCAGAGGGACAGGGGAAACCGGGGAGCTGTTTTTT. As protein: CATRGTGETGELFF.

This clone came up once. CDR3 residues: CASSEPGTGVDDTQYF. The CDR3 nucleotides read TGTGCCAGCAGCGAGCCCGGGACAGGGGTAGACGATACGCAGTATTTT. The chain has TRBV7-9 and TRBJ2-3, with TRBD1 identical over 10 bases. The CDR3 covers 16 residues. From germline, CDR1 is SEHNR and CDR2 FQNEAQ (reference sequence). V lost 5 bases, J lost 6 bases, and 11 bases stayed unmatched. Looking up the rest from reference TRBV7-9 and TRBJ2-3 gives the full variable domain: DTGVSQNPRHKITKRGQNVTFRCDPISEHNRLYWYRQTLGQGPEFLTYFQNEAQLEKSRLLSDRFSAERPKGSFSTLEIQRTEQGDSAMYLCASSEPGTGVDDTQYFGPGTRLTVL.

The CDR3 loop reads CASSLGASGSTDTQYF. As DNA, the CDR3 is TGTGCCAGCAGCCTCGGGGCTAGCGGGAGCACAGATACGCAGTATTTT. This rearrangement joins TRBV9 to TRBJ2-3, with TRBD2 identical over 8 bases. After removal of 4 bases from V and 0 bases from J, the junction contained 7 bases not matched to a gene. This CDR3 spans 16 amino acids. Germline V lookup: CDR1 SGDLS, CDR2 YYNGEE.

This rearrangement joins TRBV5-1 to TRBJ1-4, with 9 bases lining up with TRBD1. Germline V gene lookup returns CDR1 SGHRS and CDR2 YFSETQ. Trimming took 5 bases from V and 8 from J; bases not matched to a gene: 13. The CDR3 extends over 16 amino acids. This CDR3 is CASRRRTGDVAEKLFF. The CDR3 DNA reads as TGCGCCAGCAGACGGAGGACAGGGGACGTAGCGGAAAAACTGTTTTTT.

The chain couples TRBV5-5 to TRBJ1-6, with D possibly being TRBD1 (6 bases). CDR1 and CDR2 from the germline V gene are SGHKS and YYEKEE (reference sequence). The CDR3 has 15 amino acids. V lost 2 bases, J lost 5 bases, and 11 bases lay in between. CDR3 sequence (DNA): TGTGCCAGCAGCTTCAGCCAGGGGAATAATTCACCCCTCCACTTT. The encoded protein is CASSFSQGNNSPLHF.

The chain employs TRBV5-1 and TRBJ2-3; 7 bases match TRBD1. Looked up from germline, CDR1 is SGHRS and CDR2 is YFSETQ. Trimming at V came to 4 bases and at J to 2 bases, leaving 7 bases not matched to a gene. The CDR3 has 15 amino acids. The CDR3 sequence is CASSLGQFFTDTQYF. The CDR3 DNA reads as TGCGCCAGCAGCCTGGGACAGTTTTTCACAGATACGCAGTATTTT.

This sequence joins TRBV2 and TRBJ2-3, with 8 bases that match TRBD1. The CDR3 loop spans 15 amino acids. The junction had 3 bases not matched to a gene; V was cut back by 3 bases and J by 1 base. CDR1 SNHLY and CDR2 FYNNEI come from the germline V gene. CDR3 sequence (DNA): TGTGCCAGCAGTGATGTGGGACAGGGCACAGATACGCAGTATTTT. This codes for CASSDVGQGTDTQYF.

The chain uses TRBV7-8 and TRBJ2-1; 7 bases match TRBD1. With 5 bases clipped from V and 3 bases from J, the junction kept 7 bases outside the gene matches. The CDR3 covers 15 residues. From germline, CDR1 is SGHVS and CDR2 FQNEAQ. CDR3 residues: CASSLRQGNYNEQFF. CDR3 DNA sequence: TGTGCCAGCAGCCTCCGACAGGGCAACTACAATGAGCAGTTCTTC.

This clone has more than one count but fewer than ten. This CDR3 is CASSFYDQPQHF. CDR3 nucleotides: TGTGCCAGCAGCTTCTACGATCAGCCCCAGCATTTT. The J gene is TRBJ1-5, the V gene TRBV7-9; D is uncertain. The CDR3 extends over 12 amino acids. Germline lookup yields CDR1 SEHNR and CDR2 FQNEAQ (reference sequence). Between the trimmed V and J ends, which lost 3 bases and 5 bases, there was a span of 5 bases.

The chain is built from TRBV7-2 and TRBJ1-2; D may be TRBD1 (5 bases). The CDR3 has 15 residues. With 2 bases removed from V and 4 bases from J, the gap between germline ends came to 14 bases. Germline CDR1 SGHTA, CDR2 FQGNSA. The CDR3 reads CASSLPGRAPYGYTF. In nucleotides, the CDR3 is TGTGCCAGCAGCTTACCAGGGCGCGCCCCCTATGGCTACACCTTC.

The chain combines TRBV5-4 with TRBJ2-1; TRBD2 is a possible D gene (5 bases). Trimming stripped 4 bases from V and 8 bases from J, with 13 bases between. Germline CDR1 SGHNT, CDR2 YYREEE (reference sequence). This CDR3 comprises 13 residues. This chain's CDR3 is CASSNDGVYEQFF. The CDR3 nucleotides are TGTGCCAGCAGCAACGACGGGGTGTATGAGCAGTTCTTC.

This rearrangement joins TRBV5-6 to TRBJ1-1; possibly TRBD1 for D (5 bases). CDR3 length equals 14 residues. V lost 4 bases and J 1 base, leaving 11 bases between the germline ends. Germline-derived CDR1 and CDR2 are SGHDT and YYEEEE. CDR3 sequence reads: CASSVGPQNTEAFF. The CDR3 DNA follows: TGTGCCAGCAGCGTGGGGCCCCAGAACACTGAAGCTTTCTTT. Supplemented by reference TRBV5-6 and TRBJ1-1, the full variable domain reads DAGVTQSPTHLIKTRGQQVTLRCSPKSGHDTVSWYQQALGQGPQFIFQYYEEEERQRGNFPDRFSGHQFPNYSSELNVNALLLGDSALYLCASSVGPQNTEAFFGQGTRLTVV.

This clone has a handful of counts. This sequence joins TRBV6-1 and TRBJ1-2; D not resolved. This CDR3 is built from 13 residues. V lost 3 bases and J 4 bases, leaving 9 bases between the germline ends. The germline V gene encodes CDR1 MNHNS and CDR2 SASEGT. CDR3 nucleotides: TGTGCCAGCAGTGATTCGGTCGGCTATGGCTACACCTTC. Its protein is CASSDSVGYGYTF.

The chain couples TRBV10-1 to TRBJ1-5; the D gene is possibly TRBD1 (6 bases). Germline V CDR1 and CDR2: WNHNN, SYGVQD (reference sequence). This CDR3 comprises 12 residues. V was trimmed by 11 bases and J by 9 bases, leaving 17 bases between them. The CDR3 region is CAQGGGSRPQHF. The CDR3 nucleotides are TGCGCCCAGGGAGGGGGTTCACGGCCCCAGCATTTT.

The CDR3 DNA sequence: TGTGCCAGCAGTCGCTGGGTCCGGGACAGTGAAGCTTTCTTT. The encoded protein is CASSRWVRDSEAFF. The chain uses TRBV6-5 and TRBJ1-1; the match to TRBD1 covers 7 bases. Trimming took 5 bases from V and 7 from J; bases not matched to a gene: 10. From germline, CDR1 is MNHEY and CDR2 SVGAGI. The CDR3 runs to 14 residues.

This clone appeared a single time. The V call is TRBV15, the J call TRBJ2-5; TRBD1 aligns across 7 bases. Per the germline V gene, CDR1 is LNHNV and CDR2 is YYDKDF (reference sequence). The CDR3 consists of 16 residues. V gave up 0 bases and J gave up 1 base; unmatched junction bases: 5. The CDR3 loop reads CATSRDHGQAQETQYF. The CDR3 bases are TGTGCCACCAGCAGAGATCATGGACAGGCCCAAGAGACCCAGTACTTC.

This sequence joins TRBV6-4 and TRBJ1-6; 9 bases agree with TRBD1. The CDR3 runs to 17 residues. The J segment lost 0 bases and the V segment lost 2 bases, leaving 2 bases of the junction unmatched. In germline, CDR1 is MRHNA, CDR2 SNTAGT. CDR3 nucleotide sequence: TGTGCCAGCAGTGACGGGACAGGGAGCTCCTATAATTCACCCCTCCACTTT. Translating gives CASSDGTGSSYNSPLHF.

The chain combines TRBV4-1 with TRBJ2-1, with TRBD1 identical over 7 bases. The germline V gene encodes CDR1 MGHRA and CDR2 YSYEKL. The length of the CDR3 is 16 residues. Trimming took 5 bases from V and 1 from J; bases not matched to a gene: 8. In DNA form, the CDR3 reads TGCGCCAGCAGCATCATTGACAGGGCTTCCTACAATGAGCAGTTCTTC. Its protein product is CASSIIDRASYNEQFF.

The chain employs TRBV25-1 and TRBJ1-5, with a tentative D call TRBD1 (6 bases). This CDR3 is built from 16 residues. Germline CDR1 and CDR2: MGHDK and SYGVNS. Trimming cost V 2 bases and J 4 bases, with 15 bases left between them. CDR3 coding DNA: TGTGCCAGCAGTGAAACCTCTGTCCAGGGGAATCAGCCCCAGCATTTT. Translated: CASSETSVQGNQPQHF.

This chain uses TRBV30 with TRBJ1-2; the D gene is possibly TRBD1 (5 bases). CDR3 size: 13 residues. Per the germline V gene, CDR1 is GTSNPN and CDR2 is SVGIG (reference sequence). The V end was cut by 0 bases, the J end by 6 bases, with 11 bases between. CDR3 in DNA: TGTGCCTGGAGTGTAAGCGACAGCCATGGCTACACCTTC. It translates to CAWSVSDSHGYTF.

The DNA of the CDR3 is TGTGCCAGCAGCTTGGAGGGGACTAGCGGGCCCCAAGAGACCCAGTACTTC. Translated: CASSLEGTSGPQETQYF. V usage is TRBV5-6 and J usage is TRBJ2-5; 12 nucleotides match TRBD2. With 0 bases clipped from V and 1 base from J, the junction kept 4 bases outside the gene matches. This CDR3 comprises 17 residues. Germline values: CDR1 SGHDT, CDR2 YYEEEE.

CDR3 in DNA: TGCAGCGTTGACCCCCGCGGGAGTGACAATGAGCAGTTCTTC. Amino acids: CSVDPRGSDNEQFF. The genes are TRBV29-1 and TRBJ2-1; 7 nucleotides line up with TRBD2. Germline V gene lookup returns CDR1 SQVTM and CDR2 ANQGSEA. This CDR3 is 14 amino acids long. V lost 3 bases, J lost 5 bases, and 7 bases stayed unmatched.

In this sample, this clone turned up once. V usage is TRBV2 and J usage is TRBJ1-5; D not certain. The CDR3 loop spans 13 amino acids. Germline CDR1 and CDR2: SNHLY and FYNNEI. V was trimmed by 5 bases and J by 2 bases, leaving 7 bases between them. CDR3 DNA sequence: TGTGCCAGCAGTACACACGGCAATCAGCCCCAGCATTTT. It yields the protein CASSTHGNQPQHF.